The 22 T cell receptor beta chains reported below all come from one sample, sequenced in a study of Ad26.COV2.S vaccination and SARS-CoV-2 variants. Data came from immunoSEQ multiplex PCR; TCRdb stores just in-frame clones and leaves some out. The table lists about 480,000 clones, roughly 85% of them singletons, with 9.5% to 15% in the top ten. The sample's treatment: about 20 received Ad26.COV2.S at low or high dose, single or two shots; 5 received placebo; per-sample allocation not given. Samples came from day 63 after the first vaccine or placebo injection. Sequencing was performed on peripheral blood, taken in a trial of Ad26.COV2.S vaccine versus placebo. The receptors stem from a person aged 18-65 years who received the Ad26.COV2.S COVID-19 vaccine or a placebo.

This chain connects TRBV2 to TRBJ1-5; no clear D. The CDR3 covers 15 residues. Germline V lookup: CDR1 SNHLY, CDR2 FYNNEI. The germline V and J ends were trimmed by 5 bases and 4 bases, with 15 bases remaining between them. Written as DNA, the CDR3 is TGTGCCAGCAGTCAACCATCCGCGGGAAATCAGCCCCAGCATTTT. Its protein is CASSQPSAGNQPQHF. The full variable domain, rest sourced from reference TRBV2 and TRBJ1-5, is EPEVTQTPSHQVTQMGQEVILRCVPISNHLYFYWYRQILGQKVEFLVSFYNNEISEKSEIFDDQFSVERPDGSNFTLKIRSTKLEDSAMYFCASSQPSAGNQPQHFGDGTRLSIL.

This chain links TRBV10-1 with TRBJ1-5; D perhaps matches TRBD1 (6 bases). In germline, CDR1 is WNHNN, CDR2 SYGVQD (reference sequence). V was shortened by 6 bases and J by 2 bases, with 14 bases between the two germline ends. The CDR3 spans 15 residues. The DNA for the CDR3 is TGCGCCAGCAGGGGCCGGACAGCCGGCAATCAGCCCCAGCATTTT. Protein product: CASRGRTAGNQPQHF.

The chain is built from TRBV28 and TRBJ2-7, with 7 bases matching TRBD2. The junction had 5 bases not matched to a gene; V was cut back by 3 bases and J by 3 bases. The CDR3 loop spans 14 amino acids. From germline, CDR1 is MDHEN and CDR2 SYDVKM. Here the CDR3 reads CASSLGGFNYEQYF. DNA for the CDR3: TGTGCCAGCAGTTTGGGAGGGTTCAACTACGAGCAGTACTTC. Full variable domain (remainder filled in from reference TRBV28 and TRBJ2-7): DVKVTQSSRYLVKRTGEKVFLECVQDMDHENMFWYRQDPGLGLRLIYFSYDVKMKEKGDIPEGYSVSREKKERFSLILESASTNQTSMYLCASSLGGFNYEQYFGPGTRLTVT.

This sequence joins TRBV6-5 and TRBJ2-5; D might be TRBD1 (5 bases). The length of the CDR3 is 13 residues. Trimming removed 6 bases from V and 2 bases from J, with 10 bases in between. Germline V gene sequence: CDR1 MNHEY, CDR2 SVGAGI. This chain's CDR3 is CASRMGLQETQYF. CDR3 nucleotides: TGTGCCAGCAGGATGGGGCTTCAAGAGACCCAGTACTTC.

This clone was detected ten times or more. The chain has TRBV7-2 and TRBJ2-1, with 7 bases that match TRBD2. Looked up from germline, CDR1 is SGHTA and CDR2 is FQGNSA. The CDR3 is made up of 15 amino acids. The V gene end was trimmed by 4 bases and the J gene end by 6 bases; junction bases not matched to a gene: 9. This CDR3 is CASSWRPSGRNEQFF. The CDR3 nucleotides are TGTGCCAGCAGCTGGAGGCCTAGCGGACGCAATGAGCAGTTCTTC. The entire variable domain, with the rest obtained from reference TRBV7-2 and TRBJ2-1, is as follows: GAGVSQSPSNKVTEKGKDVELRCDPISGHTALYWYRQSLGQGLEFLIYFQGNSAPDKSGLPSDRFSAERTGGSVSTLTIQRTQQEDSAVYLCASSWRPSGRNEQFFGPGTRLTVL.

The chain has TRBV6-6 and TRBJ2-2; possibly TRBD2 for D (5 bases). Germline CDR1 is MNHNY and CDR2 is SVGAGI (reference sequence). V lost 2 bases, J lost 3 bases, and 13 bases lay in between. CDR3 length: 16 residues. In nucleotides, the CDR3 is TGTGCCAGCAGTTACCCGGCCGGAGGATACACCGGGGAGCTGTTTTTT. Translating it yields CASSYPAGGYTGELFF.

V gene TRBV28 combines with J gene TRBJ2-4, with D possibly TRBD1 on 6 matching bases. CDR1 and CDR2 (germline): MDHEN, SYDVKM. The CDR3 extends over 13 amino acids. Trimming left V 6 bases short and J 7 bases short, with 13 bases between. The CDR3 spells CASSHQGQNIQYF. The CDR3 region has the DNA TGTGCCAGCAGCCACCAGGGGCAGAACATTCAGTACTTC. Supplemented by reference TRBV28 and TRBJ2-4, the full variable domain reads DVKVTQSSRYLVKRTGEKVFLECVQDMDHENMFWYRQDPGLGLRLIYFSYDVKMKEKGDIPEGYSVSREKKERFSLILESASTNQTSMYLCASSHQGQNIQYFGAGTRLSVL.

The DNA of the CDR3 is TGCGCCAGCAGCTTGGCGGGACCCAAGTCCGAGACCCAGTACTTC. This encodes CASSLAGPKSETQYF. The chain is built from TRBV5-1 and TRBJ2-5; possibly TRBD1 or TRBD2 for D (5 bases each). The V gene lost 0 bases and the J gene lost 5 bases, with 14 bases spanning the gap. The CDR3 runs to 15 residues. Germline V gives CDR1 SGHRS, CDR2 YFSETQ.

This chain links TRBV11-1 with TRBJ1-1; no clear D. Trimming took 2 bases from V and 1 from J, leaving 5 bases between them. CDR3 length: 13 amino acids. Germline V gives CDR1 SGHAT, CDR2 FQDESV (reference sequence). CDR3 residues: CASSLSWNTEAFF. The CDR3 nucleotides are TGTGCCAGCAGCTTATCGTGGAACACTGAAGCTTTCTTT.

The chain couples TRBV30 to TRBJ2-6; 8 nucleotides line up with TRBD1. J gave up 2 bases and V 3 bases, and 3 bases lay outside the gene matches. Germline V gene data show CDR1 as GTSNPN and CDR2 as SVGIG (reference sequence). This CDR3 has 15 amino acids. The CDR3 spells CAWRKQGAGANVLTF. The CDR3, as DNA: TGTGCCTGGAGAAAACAGGGGGCTGGGGCCAACGTCCTGACTTTC.

The V and J genes are TRBV6-5 and TRBJ2-1, with D perhaps TRBD2 (6 bases). The CDR3 is 13 amino acids. The V gene's germline CDR1 is MNHEY and CDR2 SVGAGI. The V gene lost 6 bases and the J gene lost 8 bases, with 14 bases spanning the gap. CDR3 amino acids: CASSTVSGYEQFF. The DNA for the CDR3 is TGTGCCAGCAGCACCGTTAGCGGCTATGAGCAGTTCTTC.

V is TRBV7-9 and J is TRBJ2-1, with TRBD2 identical over 15 bases. V lost 2 bases to trimming and J lost 7 bases; unmatched junction nucleotides: 9. Germline-derived CDR1 and CDR2 are SEHNR and FQNEAQ (reference sequence). This CDR3 has 18 amino acids. The CDR3 DNA follows: TGTGCCAGCAGCTTATTCCGGACTAGCGGGAGGGATTCGAATGAGCAGTTCTTC. Encoded protein: CASSLFRTSGRDSNEQFF.

This clone was recorded a few times. The rearrangement links TRBV6-5 to TRBJ2-7; D is unclear. Per germline, CDR1 MNHEY and CDR2 SVGAGI. Trimming took 4 bases from V and 2 from J, leaving 3 bases between them. CDR3 length: 11 amino acids. CDR3 in DNA: TGTGCCAGCAGTTCGACCTACGAGCAGTACTTC. Encoded protein: CASSSTYEQYF.

The gene calls are TRBV5-4 and TRBJ2-1, with D uncertain. Germline-derived CDR1 and CDR2 are SGHNT and YYREEE (reference sequence). V dropped 5 bases and J dropped 4 bases, with 13 bases sitting between them. The CDR3 is made up of 14 amino acids. The CDR3 sequence: CASRRPEPYNEQFF. Written as DNA, the CDR3 is TGTGCCAGCAGGCGGCCAGAACCGTACAATGAGCAGTTCTTC.

Worth noting for this clone: This clone may be a read error of a much larger clone one base away. The chain links TRBV24-1 to TRBJ2-3; weak D call: TRBD2 (6 bases). The CDR3 has 18 amino acids. Trimming removed 1 base at V and 4 bases at J, with 20 bases between. Per germline, CDR1 KGHDR and CDR2 SFDVKD. This CDR3 is CATSDFPKTPGVPDTQYF. In DNA, the CDR3 is TGTGCCACCAGTGATTTTCCCAAGACCCCGGGGGTCCCAGATACGCAGTATTTT.

The rearrangement uses TRBV20-1 and TRBJ2-3; the match to TRBD2 covers 11 bases. After removal of 3 bases from V and 11 bases from J, the junction contained 19 bases not matched to a gene. The CDR3 runs 17 residues. Germline assignment: CDR1 DFQATT and CDR2 SNEGSKA (reference sequence). The CDR3 loop is CSASRRASGGRVLEQYF. CDR3 nucleotides: TGCAGTGCTAGTCGCAGGGCTAGCGGGGGGCGGGTCCTCGAGCAGTATTTT.

The CDR3 nucleotides are TGTGCCAGCAGCCCCCGAGCCAACAGGGTGAGGGGAAACACCATATATTTT. Translation: CASSPRANRVRGNTIYF. This chain connects TRBV28 to TRBJ1-3; a possible D gene is TRBD1 (6 bases). The V gene's germline CDR1 is MDHEN and CDR2 SYDVKM. The CDR3 consists of 17 residues. Trimming took 6 bases from V and 4 from J, leaving 22 bases between them. Drawing the rest from reference TRBV28 and TRBJ1-3, the complete variable domain is DVKVTQSSRYLVKRTGEKVFLECVQDMDHENMFWYRQDPGLGLRLIYFSYDVKMKEKGDIPEGYSVSREKKERFSLILESASTNQTSMYLCASSPRANRVRGNTIYFGEGSWLTVV.

The chain combines TRBV3-1 (or the pseudogene TRBV3-2) with TRBJ2-7, with 8 bases aligning to TRBD2. Germline V CDR1 and CDR2: LGHDT, YNNKEL (reference sequence). The CDR3 is made up of 14 amino acids. J gave up 9 bases and V 4 bases, and 11 bases lay outside the gene matches. The CDR3 is CASSPLSGSGAQYF. The DNA for the CDR3 is TGTGCCAGCAGCCCCTTGAGCGGGAGTGGGGCGCAGTACTTC.

This chain connects TRBV30 to TRBJ1-1, with a possible D match to TRBD1 (5 bases). V shed 5 bases and J shed 5 bases, with 15 bases lying between them. Germline V gives CDR1 GTSNPN, CDR2 SVGIG (reference sequence). CDR3 length: 13 residues. The CDR3 reads CAWVGHRETEAFF. The CDR3 DNA reads TGTGCCTGGGTCGGACATAGAGAGACTGAAGCTTTCTTT.

Written as DNA, the CDR3 is TGTGCCAGCAGGGCCGGGTCCCCCCTGTTCTTC. It translates to CASRAGSPLFF. The chain is built from TRBV12-3 or TRBV12-4 and TRBJ2-1; D not certain. The V and J ends lost 6 bases and 15 bases respectively, with 15 bases between them. The CDR3 is 11 amino acids.

This rearrangement joins TRBV13 to TRBJ2-2; weak D call: TRBD1 (5 bases). Germline V gives CDR1 PRHDT, CDR2 FYEKMQ (reference sequence). This CDR3 region has 15 residues. The germline V and J ends were trimmed by 5 bases and 1 base, with 11 bases remaining between them. The CDR3, as DNA: TGTGCCAGCAGCCCAGCGACAGAGAACACCGGGGAGCTGTTTTTT. Translating it yields CASSPATENTGELFF.

The V call is TRBV15, the J call TRBJ1-5; D is unresolved. Germline CDR1 is LNHNV and CDR2 is YYDKDF (reference sequence). This CDR3 is 17 amino acids long. Trimming pared 4 bases from V and 1 base from J, leaving 17 bases between. In DNA, the CDR3 is TGTGCCACCAGCAAACCCCCGTGGGGTGGCAGCAATCAGCCCCAGCATTTT. Residues: CATSKPPWGGSNQPQHF.